These T cell receptor beta chains were read from a single sample in a study of monozygotic twins with inflammatory bowel disease. TCRdb reprocessed the 5' RACE reads, with one entry per CDR3 protein and no DNA. There are approximately 340,000 distinct CDR3 sequences in the sample, with 2% to 2.5% held by the top ten. What was sequenced was blood. These receptors all come from a human donor with ulcerative colitis or Crohn's disease, or a healthy co-twin of an affected twin (not recorded which). Both conserved end residues are part of each CDR3.

CDR3	J	V
CASSLNDGSVFEQYF	TRBJ2-7	TRBV7-2
CASRSQEHSNQPQHF	TRBJ1-5	TRBV19
CASSEALVRAYEQYF	TRBJ2-7	TRBV2
CASSLPKGPTGELFF	TRBJ2-2	TRBV28
CASSPGGSGGEQYF	TRBJ2-7	TRBV9
CASSLAGTGNTIYF	TRBJ1-3	TRBV7-2
CASSSLTYQGGGYTF	TRBJ1-2	TRBV27
CAISVGGLLAGEQFF	TRBJ2-1	TRBV9
CASSSGFYNEQFF	TRBJ2-1	TRBV7-2
CASSPDRTGSINEQFF	TRBJ2-1	TRBV11-2
CASTYIGEGGDTQYF	TRBJ2-3	TRBV5-1
CATSDDRDPYGYTF	TRBJ1-2	TRBV24-1
CASSRELSYEQYF	TRBJ2-7	TRBV6-4
CASSRGPGLAYEQYF	TRBJ2-7	TRBV21-1
CASSLEWGHGLGEQYF	TRBJ2-7	TRBV5-1
CASRKQGLETQYF	TRBJ2-5	TRBV6-6
CASSLGEGINEKLFF	TRBJ1-4	TRBV12-3/TRBV12-4
CASSAGRANEKLFF	TRBJ1-4	TRBV5-1
CASSLGQESNYGYTF	TRBJ1-2	TRBV14
CATAQGYNGELFF	TRBJ2-2	TRBV15
CASSPWEGAVKEGEKETQYF	TRBJ2-5	TRBV6-4
CASSSRWVGGEKLFF	TRBJ1-4	TRBV7-2
CASSVSGSREQYF	TRBJ2-7	TRBV2
CASSLLAGLRNEQFF	TRBJ2-1	TRBV5-6
CASSQDMGGRYEQYF	TRBJ2-7	TRBV3-1
CASGSASYEQYF	TRBJ2-7	TRBV27
CASSHPGKGFEQFF	TRBJ2-1	TRBV3-1
CASSLYRRALSRTDTQYF	TRBJ2-3	TRBV5-6
CATSRGDPYNEQFF	TRBJ2-1	TRBV15
CASSPQGAQKAFF	TRBJ1-1	TRBV7-2
CSARGNRGGQETQYF	TRBJ2-5	TRBV20-1
CASIGLEAEAFF	TRBJ1-1	TRBV28
CASSLSQGGGQPQHF	TRBJ1-5	TRBV28
CASSSGGGTPNQPQHF	TRBJ1-5	TRBV5-5
CATSRGLASTDTQYF	TRBJ2-3	TRBV15
CASSSPGTVFNQPQHF	TRBJ1-5	TRBV6-2/TRBV6-3
CASSLGDRHQPQHF	TRBJ1-5	TRBV5-6
CASNPDGEGELFF	TRBJ2-2	TRBV11-3
CASSLSERGHLFF	TRBJ1-4	TRBV7-6
CASSPPPSWDTQYF	TRBJ2-3	TRBV18
CASSGQGWSPLHF	TRBJ1-6	TRBV6-1
CASSVQGLRRF	TRBJ1-5	TRBV6-1
CASSLNMGETQYF	TRBJ2-5	TRBV7-9
CSASIYNEQFF	TRBJ2-1	TRBV20-1
CASSGGTGANVLTF	TRBJ2-6	TRBV6-1
CASHDRTYEQYF	TRBJ2-7	TRBV28
CASSYPPRRPEQFF	TRBJ2-1	TRBV6-2/TRBV6-3
CASSVGVKDTQYF	TRBJ2-3	TRBV9
CASTLWGSSDTQYF	TRBJ2-3	TRBV5-1
CASSARDRGNNEQFF	TRBJ2-1	TRBV12-3/TRBV12-4
CASSLMQGPLGYTF	TRBJ1-2	TRBV7-9
CASSPDYTNEKLFF	TRBJ1-4	TRBV6-1
CASSPPRGMNTEAFF	TRBJ1-1	TRBV6-1
CSALVPLGGEQYF	TRBJ2-7	TRBV20-1
CSARETGGNYGYTF	TRBJ1-2	TRBV20-1
CASSQDMAGSQETQYF	TRBJ2-5	TRBV14
CAISDGTGANVLTF	TRBJ2-6	TRBV10-3
CASRQFGAREGLEETQYF	TRBJ2-5	TRBV5-6
CASSSIFTGIYGYTF	TRBJ1-2	TRBV5-6
CASAETGNEQFF	TRBJ2-1	TRBV5-5